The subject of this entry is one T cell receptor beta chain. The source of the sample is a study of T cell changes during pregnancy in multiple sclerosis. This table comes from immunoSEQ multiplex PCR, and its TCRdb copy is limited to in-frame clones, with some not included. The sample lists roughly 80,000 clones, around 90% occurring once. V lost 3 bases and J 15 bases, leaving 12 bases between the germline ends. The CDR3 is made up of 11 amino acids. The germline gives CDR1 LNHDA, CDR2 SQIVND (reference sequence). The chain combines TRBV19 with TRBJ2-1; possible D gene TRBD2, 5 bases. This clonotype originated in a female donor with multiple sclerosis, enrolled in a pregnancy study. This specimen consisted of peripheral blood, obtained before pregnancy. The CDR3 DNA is TGTGCCAGTAGTATCGGACGGGGTTGGTTCTTC. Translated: CASSIGRGWFF.